Each of the 28 T cell receptor beta chains below was sequenced from the same sample in a study of T cell responses to AZD1222 COVID-19 vaccine. Method: immunoSEQ multiplex PCR; TCRdb's copy keeps in-frame clones and lacks some. Of some 110,000 clones detected, about 93% appear once; the ten largest clones hold less than 5%. Sequencing used peripheral blood, obtained on day 0 of AZD1222 vaccination. These TCRs come from an adult in good health.

This clone is a singleton in its sample. The rearrangement joins TRBV18 to TRBJ2-4; either TRBD1 or TRBD2 may supply D (5 bases each). CDR3 length: 19 amino acids. Germline V gives CDR1 KGHSH, CDR2 LQKENI. Trimming stripped 0 bases from V and 0 bases from J, with 18 bases between. The CDR3 nucleotides are TGTGCCAGCTCACCACCGGGTTGGAATTTGGGGGTAGCCAAAAACATTCAGTACTTC. Translating gives CASSPPGWNLGVAKNIQYF. Full variable domain (remainder filled in from reference TRBV18 and TRBJ2-4): NAGVMQNPRHLVRRRGQEARLRCSPMKGHSHVYWYRQLPEEGLKFMVYLQKENIIDESGMPKERFSAEFPKEGPSILRIQQVVRGDSAAYFCASSPPGWNLGVAKNIQYFGAGTRLSVL.

The chain uses TRBV5-1 and TRBJ2-7; no definite D call. The CDR3 is made up of 14 amino acids. Germline assignment: CDR1 SGHRS and CDR2 YFSETQ. V lost 0 bases to trimming and J lost 0 bases, with 7 bases between them. The CDR3 region is CASSLEASSYEQYF. CDR3 bases: TGCGCCAGCAGCTTGGAGGCTAGCTCCTACGAGCAGTACTTC.

The chain couples TRBV5-5 to TRBJ2-7; D perhaps matches TRBD2 (5 bases). Germline V gene sequence: CDR1 SGHKS, CDR2 YYEKEE (reference sequence). This CDR3 contains 15 residues. Trimming shortened V by 0 bases and J by 2 bases, and 12 bases separated the two germline ends. CDR3 loop: CASSLASPPTYEQYF. CDR3 DNA sequence: TGTGCCAGCAGCTTGGCTAGCCCGCCAACCTACGAGCAGTACTTC.

This chain uses TRBV4-3 with TRBJ2-1, with 11 positions matching TRBD2. The V and J ends lost 4 bases and 2 bases, in that order; junction bases with no gene match: 4. The CDR3 loop spans 16 amino acids. Per the germline V gene, CDR1 is LGHNA and CDR2 is YSLEER. The CDR3: CASSPTGLAAYNEQFF. The CDR3 nucleotides read TGCGCCAGCAGCCCGACGGGACTAGCGGCCTACAATGAGCAGTTCTTC.

This sequence joins TRBV18 and TRBJ1-4; a possible D gene is TRBD1 (6 bases). V lost 4 bases to trimming and J lost 11 bases, with 14 bases between them. CDR1 and CDR2 from the germline V gene are KGHSH and LQKENI. The CDR3 totals 13 residues. The DNA of the CDR3 is TGTGCCAGCTCACTCCGGACAGATGGGAAACTGTTTTTT. Its protein is CASSLRTDGKLFF.

The chain uses TRBV5-1 and TRBJ1-1, with D possibly TRBD1 on 6 matching bases. Per the germline V gene, CDR1 is SGHRS and CDR2 is YFSETQ. CDR3 length equals 14 residues. Trimming stripped 0 bases from V and 7 bases from J, with 13 bases between. CDR3 protein: CASSLETGFGEAFF. The CDR3 bases are TGCGCCAGCAGCTTGGAAACAGGGTTCGGTGAAGCTTTCTTT.

This clone occurred a few times. J is TRBJ2-1 and V is TRBV28, with 9 positions matching TRBD1. The CDR3 length is 16 residues. CDR1 and CDR2 (germline): MDHEN, SYDVKM. Losses at the gene ends were 4 bases for V and 1 base for J; bases not matched to a gene: 5. The CDR3 region is CASSSLTGGSYNEQFF. CDR3 DNA sequence: TGTGCCAGCAGTTCATTGACAGGGGGTTCCTACAATGAGCAGTTCTTC.

This rearrangement joins TRBV2 to TRBJ1-1; D is uncertain. V was cut by 6 bases and J by 5 bases, with 16 bases left in between. Per germline, CDR1 SNHLY and CDR2 FYNNEI. This CDR3 is built from 14 residues. The CDR3 region is CASRLGVVGTEAFF. The CDR3 nucleotides are TGTGCCAGCAGGCTCGGGGTTGTTGGGACTGAAGCTTTCTTT.

The chain joins TRBV13 to TRBJ2-3; 8 bases match TRBD2. Unmatched junction bases numbered 16, after V lost 4 bases and J lost 10 bases. Looked up from germline, CDR1 is PRHDT and CDR2 is FYEKMQ (reference sequence). The CDR3 sequence is 16 residues long. The CDR3 region is CASSSTREDPGRAQYF. The CDR3 DNA reads TGTGCCAGCAGCTCAACGCGGGAGGACCCCGGAAGGGCGCAGTATTTT. Full variable domain (missing parts from reference TRBV13 and TRBJ2-3): AAGVIQSPRHLIKEKRETATLKCYPIPRHDTVYWYQQGPGQDPQFLISFYEKMQSDKGSIPDRFSAQQFSDYHSELNMSSLELGDSALYFCASSSTREDPGRAQYFGPGTRLTVL.

The V call is TRBV4-3, the J call TRBJ1-5, with a weak D call TRBD1 (6 bases). Trimming pared 2 bases from V and 4 bases from J, leaving 18 bases between. In germline, CDR1 is LGHNA, CDR2 YSLEER. The CDR3 has 17 residues. CDR3 sequence (DNA): TGCGCCAGCAGCCAAAATCCTCACGGACAGAGTAATCAGCCCCAGCATTTT. It yields the protein CASSQNPHGQSNQPQHF.

The chain combines TRBV6-2 or TRBV6-3 with TRBJ1-1; possibly TRBD1 for D (6 bases). The CDR3 sequence is 16 residues long. Trimming shortened V by 4 bases and J by 0 bases, and 15 bases separated the two germline ends. Germline V CDR1 and CDR2: MNHEY, SVGEGT. CDR3 protein: CASSSGRTVLNTEAFF. The DNA for the CDR3 is TGTGCCAGCAGTTCGGGCCGGACAGTTTTGAACACTGAAGCTTTCTTT.

The V call is TRBV30, the J call TRBJ2-1; 8 nucleotides line up with TRBD2. The CDR3 totals 13 residues. The trim removed 4 bases at V and 2 bases at J, leaving 1 base unmatched. In germline, CDR1 is GTSNPN, CDR2 SVGIG (reference sequence). CDR3 sequence (DNA): TGTGCCTGGACTAGCGGGCCCTACAATGAGCAGTTCTTC. Translating it yields CAWTSGPYNEQFF.

The chain links TRBV7-6 to TRBJ2-3; D gene uncertain. The CDR3 is 14 residues long. Trimming took 5 bases from V and 0 from J, leaving 9 bases between them. The germline V gene has CDR1 SGHVS and CDR2 FNYEAQ. The DNA of the CDR3 is TGTGCCAGCAGCCTAGACCCGAGCACAGATACGCAGTATTTT. Encoded protein: CASSLDPSTDTQYF.

The chain recombines TRBV3-1 (or the pseudogene TRBV3-2) with TRBJ1-5; weak D call: TRBD1 (5 bases). V gave up 1 base and J gave up 8 bases, with 18 bases separating them. Germline CDR1 LGHDT, CDR2 YNNKEL (reference sequence). The CDR3 loop spans 16 amino acids. The CDR3 loop is CASSQAYPEGSEPQHF. The DNA of the CDR3 is TGTGCCAGCAGCCAAGCGTACCCAGAGGGGTCGGAGCCCCAGCATTTT.

V gene TRBV10-3 combines with J gene TRBJ1-4; D remains unclear. From germline, CDR1 is ENHRY and CDR2 SYGVKD. This CDR3 is built from 14 residues. With 3 bases removed from V and 0 bases from J, the gap between germline ends came to 5 bases. CDR3 sequence reads: CAISDEATNEKLFF. The DNA for the CDR3 is TGTGCCATCAGTGACGAAGCAACTAATGAAAAACTGTTTTTT.

This chain links TRBV5-1 with TRBJ1-3; no definite D call. This CDR3 comprises 14 residues. Trimming removed 3 bases from V and 2 bases from J, with 9 bases in between. CDR1 is SGHRS and CDR2 is YFSETQ in the germline V gene. CDR3 region: CASSWTGTGNTIYF. The CDR3 bases are TGCGCCAGCAGCTGGACGGGTACTGGAAACACCATATATTTT.

The genes are TRBV12-3 or TRBV12-4 and TRBJ2-7; D might be TRBD1 (5 bases). V shed 3 bases and J shed 2 bases, with 5 bases lying between them. CDR3 length: 12 amino acids. Here the CDR3 reads CASSFRAYEQYF. The CDR3 DNA sequence: TGTGCCAGCAGTTTCAGGGCCTACGAGCAGTACTTC.

The rearrangement links TRBV7-2 to TRBJ2-2; D not resolved. V was shortened by 4 bases and J by 8 bases, with 23 bases between the two germline ends. This CDR3 has 17 amino acids. The germline V gene has CDR1 SGHTA and CDR2 FQGNSA. This CDR3 reads CASSSSRFRNPQGELFF. In DNA, the CDR3 is TGTGCCAGCAGCTCGTCTCGCTTTAGAAACCCGCAAGGGGAGCTGTTTTTT.

This clone was recorded only once. The gene calls are TRBV7-9 and TRBJ1-5; perhaps TRBD1 as D (5 bases). The V and J ends lost 2 bases and 2 bases respectively, with 22 bases between them. Germline lookup yields CDR1 SEHNR and CDR2 FQNEAQ (reference sequence). CDR3 length: 19 amino acids. Written as DNA, the CDR3 is TGTGCCAGCAGCTTAATGTATTGGGGCTTGGGAGATGGCAATCAGCCCCAGCATTTT. Translation gives CASSLMYWGLGDGNQPQHF.

In its sample, this clone was seen once. The chain has TRBV5-1 and TRBJ2-1; D is possibly TRBD2 (5 bases). CDR3 length: 16 residues. V was pared by 0 bases and J by 0 bases, with 10 bases between. Germline CDR1 SGHRS, CDR2 YFSETQ. The CDR3 protein is CASSLDASGSYNEQFF. The CDR3, as DNA: TGCGCCAGCAGCTTGGATGCCAGCGGCTCCTACAATGAGCAGTTCTTC. The complete variable domain, with remaining parts taken from reference TRBV5-1 and TRBJ2-1, reads KAGVTQTPRYLIKTRGQQVTLSCSPISGHRSVSWYQQTPGQGLQFLFEYFSETQRNKGNFPGRFSGRQFSNSRSEMNVSTLELGDSALYLCASSLDASGSYNEQFFGPGTRLTVL.

The J gene is TRBJ2-1, the V gene TRBV7-6; 10 bases are shared with TRBD2. V trimming: 8 bases; J trimming: 4 bases; junction bases outside the gene matches: 11. This CDR3 comprises 16 residues. Per the germline V gene, CDR1 is SGHVS and CDR2 is FNYEAQ. CDR3 loop: CASSPAGTSVYNEQFF. The CDR3 DNA follows: TGTGCCAGCTCCCCGGCTGGGACTAGCGTGTACAATGAGCAGTTCTTC.

The chain uses TRBV29-1 and TRBJ1-2, with no clear D. The V gene's germline CDR1 is SQVTM and CDR2 ANQGSEA. The length of the CDR3 is 11 residues. The V and J ends lost 4 bases and 7 bases respectively, with 10 bases between them. As DNA, the CDR3 is TGCAGCGTTGTAGGGTGGCGTGGCTACACCTTC. Protein product: CSVVGWRGYTF.

Here the CDR3 reads CAISGSRGNEKLFF. In nucleotides, the CDR3 is TGTGCCATCAGTGGTTCAAGGGGTAATGAAAAACTGTTTTTT. This sequence joins TRBV10-3 and TRBJ1-4, with D possibly being TRBD1 (5 bases). From germline, CDR1 is ENHRY and CDR2 SYGVKD. This CDR3 has 14 residues. The germline V and J ends were trimmed by 4 bases and 4 bases, with 10 bases remaining between them.

The sample holds one count of this clone. The chain has TRBV5-1 and TRBJ1-1; D may be TRBD1 (5 bases). V was clipped by 2 bases and J by 1 base, with 9 bases between them. Germline V lookup: CDR1 SGHRS, CDR2 YFSETQ. The CDR3 extends over 14 amino acids. Here the CDR3 reads CASSFSGRNTEAFF. The CDR3 DNA reads TGCGCCAGCAGCTTCTCGGGACGGAACACTGAAGCTTTCTTT.

The chain uses TRBV7-9 and TRBJ2-5; D might be TRBD1 (6 bases). V dropped 7 bases and J dropped 2 bases, with 17 bases sitting between them. There are 15 residues in the CDR3. Germline lookup yields CDR1 SEHNR and CDR2 FQNEAQ (reference sequence). The CDR3 here is CASTSGRGNQETQYF. The CDR3 DNA follows: TGTGCCAGCACGAGTGGCAGGGGTAATCAAGAGACCCAGTACTTC.

Here the CDR3 DNA reads TGTGCCAGCAGCCTTGGGTTAGGCTCACCCCTCCACTTT. This gives the protein CASSLGLGSPLHF. This rearrangement joins TRBV4-2 to TRBJ1-6; D is undetermined. CDR1 is LGHNA and CDR2 is YNFKEQ in the germline V gene. CDR3 length: 13 amino acids. V was cut by 4 bases and J by 10 bases, with 11 bases left in between.

The CDR3 nucleotides read TGCGCCAGCAGCTTGTTGGACGGGAACACTGAAGCTTTCTTT. This gives the protein CASSLLDGNTEAFF. The chain employs TRBV5-1 and TRBJ1-1; D unresolved. V lost 1 base, J lost 1 base, and 8 bases lay in between. In germline, CDR1 is SGHRS, CDR2 YFSETQ. This CDR3 is built from 14 residues. Based on the CDR3 plus reference TRBV5-1 and TRBJ1-1, the full variable domain is KAGVTQTPRYLIKTRGQQVTLSCSPISGHRSVSWYQQTPGQGLQFLFEYFSETQRNKGNFPGRFSGRQFSNSRSEMNVSTLELGDSALYLCASSLLDGNTEAFFGQGTRLTVV.

The chain joins TRBV15 to TRBJ2-4; weak D call: TRBD1 (6 bases). V lost 4 bases to trimming and J lost 7 bases, with 17 bases between them. CDR3 length: 15 residues. Germline assignment: CDR1 LNHNV and CDR2 YYDKDF (reference sequence). This CDR3 is CATSTGEWATNIQYF. For the CDR3, the DNA is TGTGCCACCAGCACAGGGGAGTGGGCAACGAACATTCAGTACTTC.